Presented here are 19 T cell receptor beta chains from one specimen sequenced in a study of cytomegalovirus exposure and HLA in healthy donors. TCRdb keeps only in-frame clones here, not all; method: immunoSEQ multiplex PCR. The sample holds over 150,000 clones, around 96% seen once. The sample taken for sequencing was PBMCs. Source of these receptors: a woman between 18 and 29 years old in good health and CMV-seronegative.

The chain employs TRBV10-3 and TRBJ2-3; 10 bases are shared with TRBD2. Germline CDR1 reads ENHRY; CDR2 reads SYGVKD. The junction had 6 bases not matched to a gene; V was cut back by 10 bases and J by 11 bases. The CDR3 loop spans 11 amino acids. CDR3 loop: CATGTSDVQYF. The CDR3 nucleotides read TGTGCCACCGGGACTAGCGACGTGCAGTATTTT.

CDR3 nucleotides: TGTGCCAGCAGTGATGAGGACAGTTTCTACAATGAGCAGTTCTTC. This sequence encodes CASSDEDSFYNEQFF. The chain couples TRBV6-1 to TRBJ2-1; a weak D match, TRBD1 (6 bases). V was cut by 3 bases and J by 3 bases, with 12 bases left in between. In germline, CDR1 is MNHNS, CDR2 SASEGT. The CDR3 runs to 15 residues.

The rearrangement joins TRBV4-3 to TRBJ2-2; TRBD1 matches 7 bases. The CDR3 is 15 residues long. The ends lost 4 bases at V and 1 base at J; junction bases unmatched: 3. Germline loops: CDR1 LGHNA, CDR2 YSLEER. The CDR3 reads CASSPGQQNTGELFF. The CDR3 DNA is TGCGCCAGCAGCCCGGGACAGCAGAACACCGGGGAGCTGTTTTTT.

In this sample, this clone turned up once. The rearrangement uses TRBV7-9 and TRBJ2-7, with D possibly TRBD1 on 6 matching bases. Trimming removed 3 bases at V and 8 bases at J, with 11 bases between. From germline, CDR1 is SEHNR and CDR2 FQNEAQ (reference sequence). CDR3 length: 12 residues. This CDR3 is CASSLQGWQQYF. For the CDR3, the DNA is TGTGCCAGCAGCTTGCAGGGGTGGCAGCAGTACTTC.

The chain is built from TRBV7-9 and TRBJ1-6, with D hard to call. The CDR3 length is 15 residues. Trimming cost V 1 base and J 6 bases, with 10 bases left between them. Germline V gene data show CDR1 as SEHNR and CDR2 as FQNEAQ (reference sequence). This CDR3 is CASSLVSGPNSPLHF. The CDR3 bases are TGTGCCAGCAGCTTAGTATCAGGTCCTAATTCACCCCTCCACTTT.

This chain uses TRBV4-3 with TRBJ1-5, with D possibly matching TRBD1 (6 bases). The germline V gene has CDR1 LGHNA and CDR2 YSLEER. V lost 0 bases to trimming and J lost 5 bases, with 11 bases between them. This CDR3 region has 15 residues. CDR3 DNA: TGCGCCAGCAGCCAAGACCAGGGGAGGGATCAGCCCCAGCATTTT. It encodes CASSQDQGRDQPQHF.

V usage is TRBV4-2 and J usage is TRBJ2-7; TRBD2 matches 10 bases. CDR1 LGHNA and CDR2 YNFKEQ come from the germline V gene. The trim removed 1 base at V and 5 bases at J, leaving 11 bases unmatched. The CDR3 runs to 17 residues. The CDR3 DNA reads as TGTGCCAGCAGCCAAGTTGAACTAGCGGGGCCCCTAGACGAGCAGTACTTC. Translated: CASSQVELAGPLDEQYF.

The count of this clone is one. V is TRBV6-6 and J is TRBJ1-3; D is possibly TRBD1 (6 bases). The CDR3 loop spans 14 amino acids. Trimming removed 2 bases from V and 4 bases from J, with 9 bases in between. Germline lookup yields CDR1 MNHNY and CDR2 SVGAGI (reference sequence). The CDR3 spells CASSYGGAGNTIYF. The CDR3, as DNA: TGTGCCAGCAGTTACGGGGGGGCGGGAAACACCATATATTTT.

The V and J genes are TRBV9 and TRBJ1-1; TRBD1 matches at 7 bases. The CDR3 has 15 residues. J was trimmed by 2 bases and V by 0 bases; bases with no gene match: 4. The germline CDR1 and CDR2 sequences are SGDLS and YYNGEE. The CDR3 loop reads CASSVGDSLNTEAFF. The CDR3 nucleotides are TGTGCCAGCAGCGTAGGGGACAGCCTTAACACTGAAGCTTTCTTT.

The CDR3 loop is CASSPSVSSYNEQFF. CDR3 DNA sequence: TGTGCCAGCTCACCGAGCGTGAGCTCCTACAATGAGCAGTTCTTC. This chain joins TRBV18 and TRBJ2-1; D gene ambiguous. CDR1 KGHSH and CDR2 LQKENI come from the germline V gene. The CDR3 length is 15 residues. V lost 3 bases and J 0 bases, leaving 9 bases between the germline ends.

The V and J genes are TRBV25-1 and TRBJ2-2; TRBD1 matches 7 bases. The V gene end was trimmed by 0 bases and the J gene end by 4 bases; junction bases not matched to a gene: 5. Germline V gene lookup returns CDR1 MGHDK and CDR2 SYGVNS. The CDR3 extends over 16 amino acids. The CDR3 here is CASSEYEGAGTGELFF. CDR3 DNA: TGTGCCAGCAGTGAATATGAGGGGGCGGGCACCGGGGAGCTGTTTTTT.

This sequence joins TRBV2 and TRBJ1-1, with 7 bases identical to TRBD1. Germline trimming cut 2 bases from V and 5 bases from J; bases unmatched to any gene: 17. CDR1 is SNHLY, CDR2 FYNNEI, per germline. CDR3 length: 18 residues. The DNA for the CDR3 is TGTGCCAGCAGTGAACCCCCAGGAAGGGGGCCGACGAGGACTGAAGCTTTCTTT. Translated, it gives CASSEPPGRGPTRTEAFF. The whole variable domain, remainder taken from reference TRBV2 and TRBJ1-1, is EPEVTQTPSHQVTQMGQEVILRCVPISNHLYFYWYRQILGQKVEFLVSFYNNEISEKSEIFDDQFSVERPDGSNFTLKIRSTKLEDSAMYFCASSEPPGRGPTRTEAFFGQGTRLTVV.

The chain recombines TRBV15 with TRBJ1-5; TRBD1 is a possible D gene (6 bases). CDR1 is LNHNV, CDR2 YYDKDF, per germline (reference sequence). Trimming stripped 4 bases from V and 3 bases from J, with 13 bases between. This CDR3 region has 15 residues. The CDR3 DNA reads TGTGCCACCAGCATACTAACAGGGTTCAATCAGCCCCAGCATTTT. Residues: CATSILTGFNQPQHF.

V usage is TRBV23-1 and J usage is TRBJ2-3, with D unclear. TRBV23-1 is noted as an ORF with a role that remains uncertain. This CDR3 is 12 amino acids long. Trimming left V 6 bases short and J 2 bases short, with 6 bases between. The CDR3 region is CASRRHTDTQYF. Here the CDR3 DNA reads TGCGCCAGCAGGCGCCACACAGATACGCAGTATTTT.

V is TRBV9 and J is TRBJ2-7; 7 bases are a match to TRBD2. The germline V gene encodes CDR1 SGDLS and CDR2 YYNGEE. Unmatched junction bases numbered 2, after V lost 2 bases and J lost 0 bases. The CDR3 contains 14 residues. The CDR3 coding sequence is TGTGCCAGCAGCGTTCGGGACTACTCCTACGAGCAGTACTTC. It specifies CASSVRDYSYEQYF.

This clone was picked up a small number of times. This chain connects TRBV9 to TRBJ1-6; D might be TRBD1 (5 bases). The V and J ends lost 1 base and 7 bases respectively, with 12 bases between them. Germline lookup yields CDR1 SGDLS and CDR2 YYNGEE. The CDR3 length is 15 residues. The CDR3 nucleotides are TGTGCCAGCAGCGTATTAGGGGTTTTGAATTCACCCCTCCACTTT. Translating it yields CASSVLGVLNSPLHF.

This chain connects TRBV5-1 to TRBJ1-1; the D gene is possibly TRBD1 (5 bases). The CDR3 is made up of 16 amino acids. V lost 4 bases and J 2 bases, leaving 18 bases between the germline ends. Per the germline V gene, CDR1 is SGHRS and CDR2 is YFSETQ. CDR3 coding DNA: TGCGCCAGCAGCCCGGCGAGGCAGGGTTTAAACACTGAAGCTTTCTTT. It codes for CASSPARQGLNTEAFF. The full variable domain, rest sourced from reference TRBV5-1 and TRBJ1-1, is KAGVTQTPRYLIKTRGQQVTLSCSPISGHRSVSWYQQTPGQGLQFLFEYFSETQRNKGNFPGRFSGRQFSNSRSEMNVSTLELGDSALYLCASSPARQGLNTEAFFGQGTRLTVV.

V gene TRBV5-1 combines with J gene TRBJ2-7; tentative D call: TRBD1 (6 bases). Germline CDR1 SGHRS, CDR2 YFSETQ. The CDR3 covers 14 residues. Trimming removed 4 bases at V and 3 bases at J, with 14 bases between. CDR3 residues: CASSPGQKIYEQYF. The CDR3 coding sequence is TGCGCCAGCAGCCCCGGACAGAAGATCTACGAGCAGTACTTC.

The chain employs TRBV9 and TRBJ1-2; D is perhaps TRBD1 (6 bases). Trimming cost V 0 bases and J 2 bases, with 11 bases left between them. The CDR3 runs 15 residues. In germline, CDR1 is SGDLS, CDR2 YYNGEE. CDR3 loop: CASSVALTGNYGYTF. The CDR3 DNA reads as TGTGCCAGCAGCGTAGCCTTGACAGGCAACTATGGCTACACCTTC.